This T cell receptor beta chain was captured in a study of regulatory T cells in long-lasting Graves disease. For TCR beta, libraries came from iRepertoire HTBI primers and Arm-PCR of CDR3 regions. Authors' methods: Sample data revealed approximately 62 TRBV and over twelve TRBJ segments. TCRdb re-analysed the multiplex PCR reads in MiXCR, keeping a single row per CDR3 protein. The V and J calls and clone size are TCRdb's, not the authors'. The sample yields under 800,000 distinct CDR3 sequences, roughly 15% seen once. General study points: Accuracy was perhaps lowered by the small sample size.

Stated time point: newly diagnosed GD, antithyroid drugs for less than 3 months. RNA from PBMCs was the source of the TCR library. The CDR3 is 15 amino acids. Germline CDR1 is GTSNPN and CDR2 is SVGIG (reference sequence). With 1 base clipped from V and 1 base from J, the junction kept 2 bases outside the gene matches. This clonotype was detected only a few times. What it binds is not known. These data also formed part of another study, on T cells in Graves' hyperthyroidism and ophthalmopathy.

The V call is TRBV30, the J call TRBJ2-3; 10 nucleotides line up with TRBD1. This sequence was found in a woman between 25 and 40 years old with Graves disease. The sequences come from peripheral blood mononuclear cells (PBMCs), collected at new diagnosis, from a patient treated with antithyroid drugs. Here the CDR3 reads CAWSAGTGGTDTQYF. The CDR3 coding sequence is TGTGCCTGGAGTGCCGGGACAGGGGGCACAGATACGCAGTATTTT.